One sample yielded the 31 T cell receptor beta chains listed below, sequenced in a study of CD8+ T cells in alopecia areata. cDNA prepared by RNA extraction and subsequent reverse transcription served as the template for sequencing. Using immunoSEQ multiplex PCR, the repertoire was profiled, and TCRdb retains in-frame clones only, with some absent. In the table there are roughly 100,000 clones, around 50% of which are singletons. Specimen: CD4+ T cells sorted from blood. The receptors were gathered from a human donor in good health.

The chain carries TRBV2 and TRBJ1-3, with D unclear. V was trimmed by 8 bases and J by 2 bases, leaving 7 bases between them. The CDR3 extends over 12 amino acids. Germline V gene sequence: CDR1 SNHLY, CDR2 FYNNEI. The CDR3 DNA is TGTGCCAGCGGAGTAACTGGAAACACCATATATTTT. Translated, it gives CASGVTGNTIYF.

This clone occurred a few times. This rearrangement joins TRBV7-2 to TRBJ1-6, with D possibly TRBD1 on 6 matching bases. CDR3 size: 17 residues. The germline gives CDR1 SGHTA, CDR2 FQGNSA. V was pared by 1 base and J by 6 bases, with 16 bases between. The CDR3, as DNA: TGTGCCAGCAGCTTAGTTGGGACGGGGGCCCTTAATTCACCCCTCCACTTT. This sequence encodes CASSLVGTGALNSPLHF.

The J gene is TRBJ1-5, the V gene TRBV29-1; 8 nucleotides align to TRBD1. Trimming took 6 bases from V and 7 from J; bases not matched to a gene: 8. CDR3 length: 13 residues. The V gene's germline CDR1 is SQVTM and CDR2 ANQGSEA. Here the CDR3 DNA reads TGCAGCGTGAAGCCGACAGGGGACCAGCCCCAGCATTTT. Translated: CSVKPTGDQPQHF.

This sequence joins TRBV28 and TRBJ2-7; D not resolved. Deletions cut 3 bases from V and 3 bases from J, with 9 bases between. There are 13 residues in the CDR3. CDR1 and CDR2 (germline): MDHEN, SYDVKM. In nucleotides, the CDR3 is TGTGCCAGCAGTTTGGGCCGGAACTACGAGCAGTACTTC. It translates to CASSLGRNYEQYF. Full variable domain (remainder filled in from reference TRBV28 and TRBJ2-7): DVKVTQSSRYLVKRTGEKVFLECVQDMDHENMFWYRQDPGLGLRLIYFSYDVKMKEKGDIPEGYSVSREKKERFSLILESASTNQTSMYLCASSLGRNYEQYFGPGTRLTVT.

This clone was detected a few times. The chain couples TRBV6-5 to TRBJ1-2; D ambiguous. CDR1 is MNHEY, CDR2 SVGAGI, per germline. The CDR3 runs 14 residues. Trimming stripped 5 bases from V and 3 bases from J, with 13 bases between. Here the CDR3 reads CASSRTSGDYGYTF. CDR3 coding DNA: TGTGCCAGCAGTAGGACCTCTGGGGACTATGGCTACACCTTC.

This clone was observed a few times. The chain is built from TRBV11-3 and TRBJ2-1; TRBD1 matches 10 bases. The CDR3 is 14 residues long. Germline V gene lookup returns CDR1 SGHNT and CDR2 YENEEA. V lost 5 bases to trimming and J lost 9 bases; unmatched junction nucleotides: 7. Here the CDR3 reads CASSPGTGDGEQFF. The CDR3 DNA follows: TGTGCCAGCAGCCCCGGGACAGGGGACGGTGAGCAGTTCTTC.

Only a few counts were recorded for this clone. CDR3 DNA: TGCGTCCCCTGGGGGTGGGCGACCTATAGCAATCAGCCCCAGCATTTT. This codes for CVPWGWATYSNQPQHF. The V call is TRBV5-1, the J call TRBJ1-5; TRBD1 might be the D (5 bases). The CDR3 extends over 16 amino acids. Germline CDR1 SGHRS, CDR2 YFSETQ.

This sequence joins TRBV29-1 and TRBJ2-7; 9 nucleotides agree with TRBD1. Trimming at V came to 0 bases and at J to 2 bases, leaving 2 bases not matched to a gene. The CDR3 consists of 14 residues. Germline loops: CDR1 SQVTM, CDR2 ANQGSEA. The DNA for the CDR3 is TGCAGCGTTGAAGATCGGACAGGGGCCTACGAGCAGTACTTC. This encodes CSVEDRTGAYEQYF.

The chain combines TRBV18 with TRBJ2-7; D is uncertain. The V end was cut by 1 base, the J end by 6 bases, with 10 bases between. CDR3 length: 13 residues. CDR1 and CDR2 from the germline V gene are KGHSH and LQKENI. The CDR3 DNA follows: TGTGCCAGCTCACCACTCGACCGGCCCGAGCAGTACTTC. Translated: CASSPLDRPEQYF.

The rearrangement links TRBV30 to TRBJ2-3, with 7 bases lining up with TRBD2. Germline V lookup: CDR1 GTSNPN, CDR2 SVGIG (reference sequence). Trimming cost V 3 bases and J 2 bases; bases outside gene matches: 5. This CDR3 region has 14 residues. As DNA, the CDR3 is TGTGCCTGGAGAGCCAGCGGGGCCACAGATACGCAGTATTTT. Its translation: CAWRASGATDTQYF.

V usage is TRBV18 and J usage is TRBJ2-3; 7 nucleotides align to TRBD1. The CDR3 extends over 14 amino acids. J lost 8 bases, V lost 6 bases, and 11 bases had no gene match. Germline V CDR1 and CDR2: KGHSH, LQKENI. The CDR3 nucleotides read TGTGCCAGCTCTCGATTCGACAGGGATGGTACGCAGTATTTT. It codes for CASSRFDRDGTQYF. The whole variable domain, filled in from reference TRBV18 and TRBJ2-3, reads NAGVMQNPRHLVRRRGQEARLRCSPMKGHSHVYWYRQLPEEGLKFMVYLQKENIIDESGMPKERFSAEFPKEGPSILRIQQVVRGDSAAYFCASSRFDRDGTQYFGPGTRLTVL.

The chain joins TRBV19 to TRBJ2-3; the D gene is possibly TRBD2 (5 bases). The CDR3 loop spans 13 amino acids. Trimming removed 4 bases at V and 5 bases at J, with 10 bases between. Germline V gene sequence: CDR1 LNHDA, CDR2 SQIVND (reference sequence). CDR3 protein: CASSTRTRDTQYF. The CDR3 region has the DNA TGTGCCAGTAGTACTCGAACTAGAGATACGCAGTATTTT.

V gene TRBV29-1 combines with J gene TRBJ2-3; D may be TRBD1 or TRBD2 (5 bases each). CDR1 and CDR2 (germline): SQVTM, ANQGSEA. The length of the CDR3 is 14 residues. V lost 4 bases and J lost 0, with 11 bases in between. The CDR3 reads CSVASGRSTDTQYF. The CDR3 region has the DNA TGCAGCGTTGCCTCAGGGAGAAGCACAGATACGCAGTATTTT.

This clone was seen more than once but under ten times. The chain couples TRBV4-2 to TRBJ1-6, with D possibly matching TRBD1 (5 bases). Germline CDR1 reads LGHNA; CDR2 reads YNFKEQ. The CDR3 consists of 18 residues. The germline V and J ends were trimmed by 1 base and 0 bases, with 13 bases remaining between them. The CDR3 bases are TGTGCCAGCAGCCAAGTGGGGACGGGGCGCTCCTATAATTCACCCCTCCACTTT. Translation: CASSQVGTGRSYNSPLHF.

The chain recombines TRBV5-6 with TRBJ1-1; D ambiguous. The V and J ends lost 2 bases and 6 bases respectively, with 5 bases between them. Looked up from germline, CDR1 is SGHDT and CDR2 is YYEEEE. CDR3 length: 11 residues. The CDR3 nucleotides are TGTGCCAGCAGCTTTGCGTCTGAAGCTTTCTTT. This sequence encodes CASSFASEAFF.

The chain is built from TRBV10-2 and TRBJ1-5; possibly TRBD1 for D (5 bases). Trimming removed 0 bases from V and 3 bases from J, with 6 bases in between. Germline CDR1 reads WSHSY; CDR2 reads SAAADI. This CDR3 has 14 amino acids. The CDR3 loop reads CASSESGVNQPQHF. The CDR3 DNA is TGCGCCAGCAGTGAGTCAGGGGTCAATCAGCCCCAGCATTTT.

V gene TRBV2 combines with J gene TRBJ1-6; no clear D. Germline V CDR1 and CDR2: SNHLY, FYNNEI. Trimming stripped 8 bases from V and 7 bases from J, with 18 bases between. The CDR3 length is 15 residues. The CDR3 DNA reads as TGTGCCAGCCACCTGATGTCACAGTCCAATTCACCCCTCCACTTT. This translates into CASHLMSQSNSPLHF.

Only a few counts were recorded for this clone. The V gene is TRBV28, the J gene TRBJ2-2; D is tentatively TRBD1 or TRBD2 (5 bases each). The CDR3 contains 18 residues. V lost 5 bases and J 0 bases, leaving 19 bases between the germline ends. The germline V gene encodes CDR1 MDHEN and CDR2 SYDVKM. The CDR3 DNA is TGTGCCAGCAGTCCTGCGGCCGGGGCCCATGCGAACACCGGGGAGCTGTTTTTT. It is translated as CASSPAAGAHANTGELFF.

This clone has more than one count but fewer than ten. The chain joins TRBV2 to TRBJ2-7; 8 bases fit TRBD1. Germline loops: CDR1 SNHLY, CDR2 FYNNEI. V gave up 6 bases and J gave up 5 bases; unmatched junction bases: 9. The CDR3 has 14 residues. CDR3 protein: CASRTGQGVNEQYF. The CDR3 DNA follows: TGTGCCAGCAGGACCGGACAGGGAGTCAACGAGCAGTACTTC. Variable domain in full (rest from reference TRBV2 and TRBJ2-7): EPEVTQTPSHQVTQMGQEVILRCVPISNHLYFYWYRQILGQKVEFLVSFYNNEISEKSEIFDDQFSVERPDGSNFTLKIRSTKLEDSAMYFCASRTGQGVNEQYFGPGTRLTVT.

This chain uses TRBV30 with TRBJ2-5; 8 bases line up with TRBD2. There are 11 residues in the CDR3. With V trimmed by 5 bases and J by 6 bases, 2 bases remained unmatched. CDR1 GTSNPN and CDR2 SVGIG come from the germline V gene (reference sequence). The CDR3 region has the DNA TGTGCCTGGCGGGAGGGGAAGACCCAGTACTTC. It encodes CAWREGKTQYF.

J is TRBJ2-3 and V is TRBV11-2, with 8 nucleotides matching TRBD1. Trimming took 4 bases from V and 7 from J; bases not matched to a gene: 13. This CDR3 comprises 16 residues. CDR1 SGHAT and CDR2 FQNNGV come from the germline V gene. CDR3 sequence: CASSSISGQGPYTQYF. CDR3 DNA sequence: TGTGCCAGCAGCTCTATCTCAGGACAGGGACCATATACGCAGTATTTT.

The chain employs TRBV7-2 and TRBJ2-1; D possibly corresponds to TRBD1 (6 bases). Looked up from germline, CDR1 is SGHTA and CDR2 is FQGNSA. Trimming removed 1 base from V and 4 bases from J, with 11 bases in between. This CDR3 has 15 residues. The CDR3 nucleotides read TGTGCCAGCAGCTTAGAAGGGACACAATACAATGAGCAGTTCTTC. It encodes CASSLEGTQYNEQFF. Full variable domain (outside the CDR3, taken from reference TRBV7-2 and TRBJ2-1): GAGVSQSPSNKVTEKGKDVELRCDPISGHTALYWYRQSLGQGLEFLIYFQGNSAPDKSGLPSDRFSAERTGGSVSTLTIQRTQQEDSAVYLCASSLEGTQYNEQFFGPGTRLTVL.

This clone was seen only a few times. The chain carries TRBV27 and TRBJ1-5; the match to TRBD1 covers 9 bases. After removal of 3 bases from V and 4 bases from J, the junction contained 10 bases not matched to a gene. Germline V gene lookup returns CDR1 MNHEY and CDR2 SMNVEV (reference sequence). This CDR3 has 17 residues. CDR3 amino acids: CASSFLGGTGRNQPQHF. As DNA, the CDR3 is TGTGCCAGCAGTTTCTTAGGTGGGACAGGGAGGAATCAGCCCCAGCATTTT.

This chain connects TRBV2 to TRBJ1-2, with TRBD1 as a possible D gene (6 bases). Trimming removed 6 bases from V and 3 bases from J, with 20 bases in between. The CDR3 length is 16 residues. Germline lookup yields CDR1 SNHLY and CDR2 FYNNEI. CDR3 amino acids: CASSLRRGAPYYGYTF. The CDR3 DNA reads as TGTGCCAGCAGCCTCCGGCGGGGGGCCCCGTACTATGGCTACACCTTC.

The chain uses TRBV7-2 and TRBJ1-5; 10 bases match TRBD1. The CDR3 covers 16 residues. Germline CDR1 reads SGHTA; CDR2 reads FQGNSA. V dropped 0 bases and J dropped 6; count of bases not matched to a gene: 5. The chain's CDR3 is CASSLAGTGAAQPQHF. CDR3 DNA sequence: TGTGCCAGCAGCTTAGCGGGGACAGGGGCCGCTCAGCCCCAGCATTTT.

The chain links TRBV7-2 to TRBJ1-2; D ambiguous. CDR3 size: 13 residues. The V gene's germline CDR1 is SGHTA and CDR2 FQGNSA. Trimming removed 5 bases at V and 4 bases at J, with 11 bases between. The DNA for the CDR3 is TGTGCCAGCAGCCGCCTCGGACGCTATGGCTACACCTTC. Protein: CASSRLGRYGYTF.

The gene calls are TRBV7-2 and TRBJ2-2, with D unresolved. The germline CDR1 and CDR2 sequences are SGHTA and FQGNSA. There are 12 residues in the CDR3. V lost 5 bases, J lost 5 bases, and 6 bases lay in between. The CDR3 sequence: CASSPLTGELFF. DNA for the CDR3: TGTGCCAGCAGCCCCCTTACCGGGGAGCTGTTTTTT.

In its sample, this clone was seen many times. This chain uses TRBV7-2 with TRBJ1-2; D is possibly TRBD1 (5 bases). This CDR3 has 14 residues. V shed 2 bases and J shed 7 bases, with 14 bases lying between them. Germline-derived CDR1 and CDR2 are SGHTA and FQGNSA. CDR3 region: CASSLQGGQGGYTF. CDR3 nucleotides: TGTGCCAGCAGCTTACAGGGTGGTCAGGGTGGCTACACCTTC.

This clone was counted once. This chain links TRBV29-1 with TRBJ1-2; D remains ambiguous. Germline V gives CDR1 SQVTM, CDR2 ANQGSEA. CDR3 length: 11 amino acids. V lost 6 bases to trimming and J lost 2 bases, with 7 bases between them. The CDR3 sequence: CSVGENYGYTF. The CDR3 DNA sequence: TGCAGCGTCGGTGAAAACTATGGCTACACCTTC.

The V call is TRBV2, the J call TRBJ1-6; TRBD1 might be the D (6 bases). The CDR3 is 14 residues long. Germline loops: CDR1 SNHLY, CDR2 FYNNEI. The V gene lost 2 bases and the J gene lost 7 bases, with 9 bases spanning the gap. The CDR3 sequence is CASSERGANSPLHF. CDR3 bases: TGTGCCAGCAGTGAACGGGGGGCGAATTCACCCCTCCACTTT.

This sequence joins TRBV25-1 and TRBJ2-2; 9 bases match TRBD1. Per germline, CDR1 MGHDK and CDR2 SYGVNS. The CDR3 totals 16 residues. The junction had 15 bases not matched to a gene; V was cut back by 7 bases and J by 9 bases. The CDR3 DNA is TGTGCCAGCACCTTAGGGGACAGGGACGAGCGCCGGGAGCTGTTTTTT. It yields the protein CASTLGDRDERRELFF.